What follows are 20 T cell receptor beta chains derived from one specimen sequenced in a study of T cells in Graves' hyperthyroidism and ophthalmopathy. RNA transcripts gave rise to amplified TCR beta CDR3 regions. Carried out on the TCR CDR3, a first-round RT-PCR used the HTBI primer set. TCRdb analysed the multiplex PCR reads with MiXCR anew, one entry per CDR3 protein. The table includes around 580,000 distinct CDR3 sequences, 16% detected once. Sample: blood. These receptors all come from a woman between 18 and 29 years old with Graves' hyperthyroidism.

This clonotype was seen ten or more times. The rearrangement links TRBV24-1 to TRBJ2-3; weak D call: TRBD1 (5 bases). The CDR3 sequence is 16 residues long. Trimming removed 4 bases at V and 3 bases at J, with 16 bases between. The V gene's germline CDR1 is KGHDR and CDR2 SFDVKD. The CDR3 spells CATSEELGVSTDTQYF. CDR3 nucleotides: TGTGCCACCAGTGAAGAGCTAGGGGTTTCAACAGATACGCAGTATTTT.

This clonotype has ten or more counts. The genes are TRBV10-1 and TRBJ2-3; D not resolved. CDR3 length equals 16 residues. V was cut by 3 bases and J by 4 bases, with 17 bases left in between. Germline V gives CDR1 WNHNN, CDR2 SYGVQD (reference sequence). The CDR3 DNA reads TGCGCCAGCAGTGATTTTACGGCTAGTATGGCAGATACGCAGTATTTT. Protein sequence: CASSDFTASMADTQYF.

V is TRBV5-4 and J is TRBJ1-6; 11 bases are shared with TRBD1. Germline CDR1 and CDR2: SGHNT and YYREEE (reference sequence). This CDR3 comprises 17 residues. The V and J ends lost 3 bases and 8 bases, in that order; junction bases with no gene match: 10. The DNA for the CDR3 is TGTGCCAGCAGCTCGCGGACAGGGGGCATTTTTGATTCACCCCTCCACTTT. Translating it yields CASSSRTGGIFDSPLHF.

The rearrangement links TRBV7-2 to TRBJ2-3; TRBD2 matches at 8 bases. Germline V lookup: CDR1 SGHTA, CDR2 FQGNSA. The junction had 14 bases not matched to a gene; V was cut back by 5 bases and J by 10 bases. The CDR3 sequence is 15 residues long. The CDR3 sequence: CASSPAAGDRDAQYF. DNA of the CDR3: TGTGCCAGCAGCCCGGCAGCGGGAGATCGGGATGCGCAGTATTTT.

The V call is TRBV7-2, the J call TRBJ2-5; D is uncertain. The CDR3 is 14 residues long. CDR1 is SGHTA and CDR2 is FQGNSA in the germline V gene. Trimming removed 2 bases at V and 2 bases at J, with 9 bases between. CDR3 sequence: CASSLHGRQETQYF. As DNA, the CDR3 is TGTGCCAGCAGCTTACATGGGCGGCAAGAGACCCAGTACTTC.

The V and J genes are TRBV7-9 and TRBJ2-2, with TRBD1 as a possible D gene (6 bases). The CDR3 extends over 14 amino acids. Germline loops: CDR1 SEHNR, CDR2 FQNEAQ (reference sequence). The germline V and J ends were trimmed by 11 bases and 6 bases, with 19 bases remaining between them. The CDR3 DNA is TGTGCCCCTACGGGACAAGGTGGGGCCGGGGAGCTGTTTTTT. Translating gives CAPTGQGGAGELFF.

About this clonotype: A read error may be the cause here, since a much bigger clone is one base away. The chain employs TRBV7-2 and TRBJ1-2; D is undetermined. The CDR3 contains 15 residues. Per the germline V gene, CDR1 is SGHTA and CDR2 is FQGNSA. The V end was cut by 4 bases, the J end by 3 bases, with 15 bases between. CDR3 nucleotides: TGTGCCAGCAGCTCATACTTAGACGGGGACTATGGCTACACCTTC. This translates into CASSSYLDGDYGYTF.

As to this clonotype: A much larger clone lies a single base off, so this may be a read error. The chain joins TRBV3-1 to TRBJ2-7, with TRBD2 as a possible D gene (6 bases). The CDR3 is made up of 14 amino acids. Germline-derived CDR1 and CDR2 are LGHDT and YNNKEL (reference sequence). The CDR3 reads CVSSHRDFSYEQYF. In nucleotides, the CDR3 is TGTGTCAGCAGCCACCGGGACTTTTCCTACGAGCAGTACTTC.

This clonotype was observed many times. This chain connects TRBV7-2 to TRBJ2-7; D is perhaps TRBD1 or TRBD2 (5 bases each). Germline-derived CDR1 and CDR2 are SGHTA and FQGNSA. Deletions cut 6 bases from V and 6 bases from J, with 12 bases between. The CDR3 totals 12 residues. The CDR3 loop is CASRVPRGEQYF. CDR3 nucleotide sequence: TGTGCCAGCAGGGTCCCGAGGGGCGAGCAGTACTTC.

Notes on this clonotype: This may arise from a read error, as a much more abundant clone is one base away. V is TRBV5-1 and J is TRBJ1-4; D is uncertain. Germline V gene lookup returns CDR1 SGHRS and CDR2 YFSETQ. This CDR3 spans 15 amino acids. The CDR3 loop is CASSLLGQPNENLFF. The CDR3 bases are TGCGCCAGCAGCTTGCTTGGGCAGCCCAATGAAAATCTGTTTTTT.

This clonotype was recorded many times. The V gene is TRBV18, the J gene TRBJ2-5, with D perhaps TRBD2 (5 bases). The CDR3 totals 14 residues. V was cut by 2 bases and J by 5 bases, with 12 bases left in between. Germline V gene sequence: CDR1 KGHSH, CDR2 LQKENI. The CDR3 coding sequence is TGTGCCAGCTCACCAGACGGGGTTACGGAGACCCAGTACTTC. Protein: CASSPDGVTETQYF.

This clonotype was counted only a few times. This chain uses TRBV20-1 with TRBJ2-4, with D perhaps matching TRBD2 (5 bases). Germline lookup yields CDR1 DFQATT and CDR2 SNEGSKA (reference sequence). CDR3 length equals 17 residues. V shed 6 bases and J shed 3 bases, with 24 bases lying between them. CDR3 sequence (DNA): TGCAGTGCCTATACACCGGACTTAGCCGTTGGCAAAAACATTCAGTACTTC. It yields the protein CSAYTPDLAVGKNIQYF.

This clonotype was counted between two and nine times. V usage is TRBV30 and J usage is TRBJ2-3, with 8 bases that match TRBD2. CDR1 and CDR2 (germline): GTSNPN, SVGIG (reference sequence). The CDR3 spans 13 residues. V was clipped by 5 bases and J by 6 bases; unmatched bases: 7. CDR3 sequence: CAWAGLASDTQYF. CDR3 DNA: TGTGCCTGGGCCGGACTAGCCTCCGATACGCAGTATTTT.

This chain connects TRBV20-1 to TRBJ2-1; D call uncertain. The V gene lost 5 bases and the J gene lost 0 bases, with 14 bases spanning the gap. The germline V gene has CDR1 DFQATT and CDR2 SNEGSKA (reference sequence). The CDR3 extends over 15 amino acids. The CDR3 DNA reads TGCAGTGCTCCCGCTTTGCGGAGCTCCTACAATGAGCAGTTCTTC. Amino acids: CSAPALRSSYNEQFF.

This clonotype was recorded many times. The V and J genes are TRBV5-1 and TRBJ2-4; TRBD1 matches at 9 bases. V dropped 3 bases and J dropped 6; count of bases not matched to a gene: 4. The CDR3 covers 14 residues. Germline assignment: CDR1 SGHRS and CDR2 YFSETQ. CDR3: CASSSPGQGNIQYF. In DNA, the CDR3 is TGCGCCAGCAGCTCCCCGGGACAGGGAAACATTCAGTACTTC. Drawing the rest from reference TRBV5-1 and TRBJ2-4, the complete variable domain is KAGVTQTPRYLIKTRGQQVTLSCSPISGHRSVSWYQQTPGQGLQFLFEYFSETQRNKGNFPGRFSGRQFSNSRSEMNVSTLELGDSALYLCASSSPGQGNIQYFGAGTRLSVL.

A word on this clonotype: A single base separates this from a much larger clone, so it may be a read error. This chain links TRBV10-3 with TRBJ1-2, with D possibly being TRBD1 (5 bases). CDR3 size: 15 residues. Per the germline V gene, CDR1 is ENHRY and CDR2 is SYGVKD. CDR3 nucleotide sequence: TGTGCCATCAGGAGGGGACCCGAGGGAAACTATGGCCACACCTTC. Translating it yields CAIRRGPEGNYGHTF.

The CDR3 spells CASIPGLAGGAQYF. The CDR3 DNA reads TGCGCCAGCATCCCCGGACTAGCGGGGGGGGCCCAGTACTTC. The chain uses TRBV5-1 and TRBJ2-5, with 15 bases fitting TRBD2. Losses at the gene ends were 6 bases for V and 9 bases for J; bases not matched to a gene: 6. Germline loops: CDR1 SGHRS, CDR2 YFSETQ. This CDR3 spans 14 amino acids. The variable domain in full, with the rest retrieved from reference TRBV5-1 and TRBJ2-5, is KAGVTQTPRYLIKTRGQQVTLSCSPISGHRSVSWYQQTPGQGLQFLFEYFSETQRNKGNFPGRFSGRQFSNSRSEMNVSTLELGDSALYLCASIPGLAGGAQYFGPGTRLLVL.

This clonotype was counted between two and nine times. The V call is TRBV20-1, the J call TRBJ1-6; the D gene is possibly TRBD1 (5 bases). The CDR3 runs to 15 residues. The germline V and J ends were trimmed by 0 bases and 3 bases, with 9 bases remaining between them. CDR1 is DFQATT, CDR2 SNEGSKA, per germline (reference sequence). CDR3 loop: CSAREFGGYNSPLHF. The CDR3 DNA sequence: TGCAGTGCTAGAGAGTTCGGGGGCTATAATTCACCCCTCCACTTT.

This clonotype was seen a handful of times. This chain joins TRBV6-2 or TRBV6-3 and TRBJ2-7; D tentatively fits TRBD1 or TRBD2 (5 bases each). The CDR3 runs 19 residues. Trimming cost V 5 bases and J 5 bases, with 31 bases left between them. The germline V gene encodes CDR1 MNHEY and CDR2 SVGEGT. Here the CDR3 reads CASSESGIPGRSIVDEQYF. The CDR3 nucleotides are TGTGCCAGCAGTGAGTCGGGAATCCCGGGACGGAGTATCGTGGACGAGCAGTACTTC.

In this sample, this clonotype turned up many times. This chain links TRBV10-3 with TRBJ2-5; possibly TRBD1 or TRBD2 for D (7 bases each). CDR1 is ENHRY and CDR2 is SYGVKD in the germline V gene. V was trimmed by 8 bases and J by 0 bases, leaving 13 bases between them. This CDR3 region has 14 residues. The chain's CDR3 is CAIRRGRDQETQYF. DNA for the CDR3: TGTGCCATCCGCAGGGGGAGGGACCAAGAGACCCAGTACTTC.